Given below is one T cell receptor (beta chain) in context. Its antigen remains unknown. Repertoires were sampled repeatedly during chemoradiotherapy. TCRdb's table, derived via immunoSEQ multiplex PCR, lists solely in-frame clones and lacks some. The sample has about 2,500 clones; around 81% are singletons. These data belong to a study of chemoradiotherapy in HPV16-positive cancers. Study-wide results and caveats: HPV-responsive T-cell expansion during chemoradiotherapy was linked to improved recurrence-free survival in HPV16-positive patients.

CDR3 size: 16 residues. Germline CDR1 and CDR2: MDHEN and SYDVKM. V lost 4 bases and J lost 6, with 18 bases in between. The source was tumor tissue, collected from a patient who underwent chemoradiotherapy. The chain uses TRBV28 and TRBJ1-4; possible D gene TRBD1, 6 bases. This TCR was sampled from a human donor with HPV-associated anogenital cancer. The DNA of the CDR3 is TGTGCCAGCAGTTCCTCGACAGGCACGGCCTATGAAAAACTGTTTTTT. It encodes CASSSSTGTAYEKLFF.